This T cell receptor (beta chain) was sequenced during a study of glioma-infiltrating T cells. A remark on this clonotype: Its cognate antigen is unknown. A much larger clone differs by one base, so this may be a read error.

Amplification of TCR alpha and beta CDR3 regions from RNA used iRepertoire nested multiplex PCR. TCRdb itself ran the multiplex PCR reads through MiXCR, one entry per CDR3 protein. The data hold roughly 100,000 distinct CDR3 sequences, with around 31% observed a single time. The study, taken as a whole, reports: Gliomas, especially low-grade, showed above-expected tissue-blood divergence; non-neoplastic patients showed below.

The TCR sequence derives from a human donor with low-grade glioma or glioblastoma, undergoing nonglioma brain surgery, or in good health (not recorded which). The specimen was glioma tissue, nonneoplastic brain tissue, or PBMCs (not recorded which).

The CDR3 DNA is TGTGTCAGCAGTAGCGCTGGAAACACCATATATTTT. Its protein is CVSSSAGNTIYF. The genes are TRBV25-1 and TRBJ1-3; D gene ambiguous. In germline, CDR1 is MGHDK, CDR2 SYGVNS. The CDR3 is 12 amino acids.